Each of the 15 T cell receptor beta chains below was sequenced from the same sample in a study of blood T cell repertoires in COVID-19. Profiling relied on immunoSEQ multiplex PCR, and the TCRdb table lists in-frame clones only, not all of them. The profile shows fewer than 55,000 clones, approximately 82% of them singletons. The sequenced sample was peripheral blood. The receptors shown here come from a man between 65 and 79 years old with active COVID-19.

A single count supports this clone. The chain employs TRBV2 and TRBJ2-2; TRBD1 aligns across 9 bases. This CDR3 is built from 14 residues. V was pared by 8 bases and J by 6 bases, with 7 bases of the junction left unmatched. Germline values: CDR1 SNHLY, CDR2 FYNNEI. As DNA, the CDR3 is TGTGCCAGCTCCCCGGACAGGGGTTCCGGGGAGCTGTTTTTT. Translation gives CASSPDRGSGELFF.

The chain uses TRBV4-2 and TRBJ1-1; a possible D gene is TRBD1 (5 bases). This CDR3 contains 16 residues. V lost 0 bases to trimming and J lost 0 bases, with 11 bases between them. Per the germline V gene, CDR1 is LGHNA and CDR2 is YNFKEQ. CDR3 residues: CASSQDNGGMNTEAFF. The DNA of the CDR3 is TGTGCCAGCAGCCAAGATAATGGGGGGATGAACACTGAAGCTTTCTTT.

This clone was recorded only once. The CDR3 DNA reads as TGTGCCACCAGCAGAGAAGCCGCGGGGAATAGCAATCAGCCCCAGCATTTT. It specifies CATSREAAGNSNQPQHF. The rearrangement links TRBV15 to TRBJ1-5; the D is unclear. CDR3 length: 17 amino acids. Germline CDR1 reads LNHNV; CDR2 reads YYDKDF (reference sequence). With 0 bases removed from V and 0 bases from J, the gap between germline ends came to 12 bases.

V gene TRBV5-4 combines with J gene TRBJ1-1, with D unresolved. The V end lost 0 bases, the J end lost 2 bases, and 8 bases lay between the germline ends. This CDR3 contains 14 residues. Germline-derived CDR1 and CDR2 are SGHNT and YYREEE (reference sequence). This CDR3 is CASSLAGINTEAFF. CDR3 DNA sequence: TGTGCCAGCAGCTTGGCGGGGATCAACACTGAAGCTTTCTTT.

The chain joins TRBV12-2 to TRBJ2-2; the table's D call of TRBD1 was not tested on the DNA. TRBV12-2 is a pseudogene segment. The CDR3 consists of 15 residues. The CDR3 DNA follows: TGTGCAAGTCGCCAGGGCACGGCGAACACCGGGGAGCTGTTTTTT. Translation gives CASRQGTANTGELFF.

The chain uses TRBV24-1 and TRBJ2-1, with D maybe TRBD2 (7 bases). Germline CDR1 and CDR2: KGHDR and SFDVKD. This CDR3 has 12 amino acids. V dropped 5 bases and J dropped 12 bases, with 13 bases sitting between them. The CDR3 loop reads CATSAAAGAQFF. The CDR3 DNA reads as TGTGCCACCAGTGCGGCCGCGGGGGCGCAGTTCTTC.

This clone was seen a single time. J is TRBJ1-5 and V is TRBV9; 9 bases match TRBD1. This CDR3 spans 15 amino acids. With V trimmed by 4 bases and J by 4 bases, 6 bases remained unmatched. The germline V gene has CDR1 SGDLS and CDR2 YYNGEE. The CDR3 here is CASSPGTGRNQPQHF. CDR3 DNA sequence: TGTGCCAGCAGCCCTGGGACAGGGAGGAATCAGCCCCAGCATTTT.

This clone appeared a few times. The chain recombines TRBV30 with TRBJ1-1; maybe TRBD1 (6 bases). Germline CDR1 and CDR2: GTSNPN and SVGIG (reference sequence). With 3 bases removed from V and 0 bases from J, the gap between germline ends came to 14 bases. The CDR3 is 15 residues long. The CDR3 bases are TGTGCCTGGAGACCCTACAGGGCCATGAACACTGAAGCTTTCTTT. Its protein is CAWRPYRAMNTEAFF. The full variable domain, its missing parts supplied by reference TRBV30 and TRBJ1-1, is SQTIHQWPATLVQPVGSPLSLECTVEGTSNPNLYWYRQAAGRGLQLLFYSVGIGQISSEVPQNLSASRPQDRQFILSSKKLLLSDSGFYLCAWRPYRAMNTEAFFGQGTRLTVV.

This clone was detected only a few times. V is TRBV4-3 and J is TRBJ2-6; 8 bases align to TRBD1. J lost 4 bases, V lost 3 bases, and 5 bases had no gene match. The CDR3 is 16 amino acids. The germline gives CDR1 LGHNA, CDR2 YSLEER. CDR3 sequence (DNA): TGCGCCAGCAGCCAGGACAGGGTGTCCGGGGCCAACGTCCTGACTTTC. Translation gives CASSQDRVSGANVLTF.

V usage is TRBV19 and J usage is TRBJ2-7, with TRBD2 as a possible D gene (6 bases). Trimming removed 5 bases from V and 0 bases from J, with 14 bases in between. Looked up from germline, CDR1 is LNHDA and CDR2 is SQIVND (reference sequence). This CDR3 is built from 15 residues. The CDR3 loop is CASSLGGPSSYEQYF. CDR3 nucleotides: TGTGCCAGTAGTTTAGGAGGGCCAAGCTCCTACGAGCAGTACTTC.

V usage is TRBV11-3 and J usage is TRBJ2-7; tentatively, D is TRBD2 (6 bases). This CDR3 region has 15 residues. With 5 bases removed from V and 2 bases from J, the gap between germline ends came to 16 bases. Germline loops: CDR1 SGHNT, CDR2 YENEEA. The CDR3 is CASSPGTAGTYEQYF. CDR3 nucleotide sequence: TGTGCCAGCAGCCCAGGGACGGCGGGGACCTACGAGCAGTACTTC.

This clone was detected a few times. The rearrangement uses TRBV18 and TRBJ2-7, with D maybe TRBD2 (7 bases). This CDR3 comprises 16 residues. Trimming removed 0 bases from V and 0 bases from J, with 12 bases in between. Germline V CDR1 and CDR2: KGHSH, LQKENI. CDR3 in amino acids: CASSPPGRGSSYEQYF. In nucleotides, the CDR3 is TGTGCCAGCTCACCACCGGGGAGGGGGAGCTCCTACGAGCAGTACTTC.

CDR3 coding DNA: TGTGCCAGCAGCTTGCGCGGGTACTATGGCTACACCTTC. Its translation: CASSLRGYYGYTF. The rearrangement uses TRBV5-5 and TRBJ1-2; no reliable D call. V lost 1 base, J lost 3 bases, and 7 bases lay in between. The V gene's germline CDR1 is SGHKS and CDR2 YYEKEE (reference sequence). CDR3 length: 13 residues.

The chain carries TRBV7-9 and TRBJ2-5, with 12 positions matching TRBD2. The CDR3 is made up of 19 amino acids. Per the germline V gene, CDR1 is SEHNR and CDR2 is FQNEAQ (reference sequence). Losses at the gene ends were 5 bases for V and 4 bases for J; bases not matched to a gene: 17. CDR3 sequence (DNA): TGTGCCAGCAGCCCACCTAGCGGGGGGGCCTATGGACTTGCAGAGACCCAGTACTTC. Protein: CASSPPSGGAYGLAETQYF.

The chain couples TRBV5-6 to TRBJ1-2, with D tentatively TRBD1 (5 bases). Trimming removed 2 bases from V and 7 bases from J, with 18 bases in between. This CDR3 is built from 15 residues. The germline V gene encodes CDR1 SGHDT and CDR2 YYEEEE. The CDR3 here is CASSLTKDKGFGYTF. DNA of the CDR3: TGTGCCAGCAGCTTAACCAAGGACAAAGGGTTTGGCTACACCTTC.